The rows below give T cell receptor beta chains drawn from one sample of a study of PD-L1 blockade in urothelial cancer. Libraries were prepared by immunoSEQ multiplex PCR; TCRdb keeps only in-frame clonotypes and omits some of them. The table has roughly 130,000 clones, roughly 84% seen once. The specimen was PBMCs, collected around atezolizumab (anti-PD-L1) treatment. The receptors come from a man in his fifties with urothelial cancer. The CDR3 runs from the conserved cysteine through the conserved F or W. The D gene is left open where the match is weak. For some rows the clone size is stated as once, few or many, or as a class when expanded; others skip it.

v_gene	abundance	j_gene	d_gene	CDR3nt	CDR3aa
TRBV7-9	.	TRBJ2-3	.	TGTGCCAGCAGCTCACAAGATCGGGGTTTTCTGGATACGCAGTATTTT	CASSSQDRGFLDTQYF
TRBV6-6	few	TRBJ1-1	.	TGTGCCAGCAGTTCAAGGACAGACACTGAAGCTTTCTTT	CASSSRTDTEAFF
TRBV5-1	.	TRBJ2-7	TRBD1	TGCGCCAGCAGCTCGACCGGGACAGGGGTCCCCTACGAGCAGTACTTC	CASSSTGTGVPYEQYF
TRBV30	.	TRBJ2-3	TRBD2	TGTGCCTGGAAACCTGGGACTAGCGGGTTAAGCACAGATACGCAGTATTTT	CAWKPGTSGLSTDTQYF
TRBV6-5	.	TRBJ1-5	TRBD1	TGTGCCAGCGGGACAGACCGTTATCAGCCCCAGCATTTT	CASGTDRYQPQHF
TRBV2	.	TRBJ1-2	.	TGTGCCAGCAGTGAAGCACTCCGCTATGGCTACACCTTC	CASSEALRYGYTF
TRBV2	many	TRBJ1-2	.	TGTGCCACCCTACCCGACATCAACTATGGCTACACCTTC	CATLPDINYGYTF
TRBV7-3	.	TRBJ2-1	.	TGTGCCAGCAGCTTAGGGGGCAAGACCAATGAGCAGTTCTTC	CASSLGGKTNEQFF
TRBV5-4	.	TRBJ2-3	.	TGTGCCAGCAGCTTGGATGGCGGTCGAGATACGCAGTATTTT	CASSLDGGRDTQYF
TRBV4-1	.	TRBJ2-1	TRBD1	TGCGCCAGCAGCCAAGATCCACAGGGGCCCAGGGATGAGCAGTTCTTC	CASSQDPQGPRDEQFF
TRBV6-5	.	TRBJ2-1	TRBD1	TGTGCCAGCAGTTCCGAGACAGGGAATGAGCAGTTCTTC	CASSSETGNEQFF
TRBV6-1	.	TRBJ1-5	.	TGTGCCAGCAGTGAATTTTATAGCAATCAGCCCCAGCATTTT	CASSEFYSNQPQHF
TRBV7-9	.	TRBJ2-1	.	TGTGCCAGCAGCCGACTCCCGACCGGCGGCTACAATGAGCAGTTCTTC	CASSRLPTGGYNEQFF
TRBV29-1	.	TRBJ1-2	.	TGCAGCGTTGAAGATATCGGTGCTTATCGGGGCTATGGCTACACCTTC	CSVEDIGAYRGYGYTF
TRBV7-2	.	TRBJ2-1	TRBD2	TGTGCCAGCAGCTTAGGACTAGCGGGAACGTATGAGCAGTTCTTC	CASSLGLAGTYEQFF
TRBV4-1	.	TRBJ2-7	TRBD2	TGCGCCAGCAGCCAAGATTTCCTAAGCGGGAGTAGCTACGAGCAGTACTTC	CASSQDFLSGSSYEQYF
TRBV9	.	TRBJ2-5	.	TGTGCCAGCAGCGTAGGAGAAGTGGCGGGTGTTGGGACCCAGTACTTC	CASSVGEVAGVGTQYF
TRBV30	few	TRBJ1-5	TRBD1	TGTGCCTGGAGCACGGACAGGGTGAGGCAGCCCCAGCATTTT	CAWSTDRVRQPQHF
TRBV5-1	.	TRBJ2-7	.	TGCGCCAGCAGCGAGGGGACTTTAACTTCCTACGAGCAGTACTTC	CASSEGTLTSYEQYF
TRBV6-6	.	TRBJ2-7	.	TGTGCCAGCAGTTACTCAGGGGGGGGCAGCTCCTACGAGCAGTACTTC	CASSYSGGGSSYEQYF
TRBV5-5	.	TRBJ2-1	.	TGTGCCAGCAGTTACGGGTTCTCCTACAATGAGCAGTTCTTC	CASSYGFSYNEQFF
TRBV5-6	once	TRBJ2-1	TRBD2	TGTGCCAGCAGCTTGTTACTAGCGGGGGGATACAATGAGCAGTTCTTC	CASSLLLAGGYNEQFF
TRBV5-1	once	TRBJ2-7	.	TGCGCCAGCAGCTTCCGGTCAGGGTGGTACGAGCAGTACTTC	CASSFRSGWYEQYF
TRBV18	.	TRBJ1-1	TRBD1	TGTGCCAGCTCCGATCAGGGGGCAAACACTGAAGCTTTCTTT	CASSDQGANTEAFF
TRBV5-1	once	TRBJ2-5	TRBD2	TGCGCCAGCAGCCCTGGGACTAGCGGGAGGGCCGTAGAGACCCAGTACTTC	CASSPGTSGRAVETQYF
TRBV18	.	TRBJ2-7	TRBD2	TGTGCCAGCTCACCAGGGACTAGCGGGCTCGAGCAGTACTTC	CASSPGTSGLEQYF
TRBV28	.	TRBJ2-1	TRBD2	TGTGCCAGCAGTTTAGGATTCGCTAGCGGAAACAATGAGCAGTTCTTC	CASSLGFASGNNEQFF
TRBV6-5	few	TRBJ2-6	.	TGTGCCAGCAGTTACGAGGGCTCTGGGGCCAACGTCCTGACTTTC	CASSYEGSGANVLTF
TRBV5-1	.	TRBJ2-7	.	TGCGCCAGCAGCTTGTCCGCCCAGGAGCAGTACTTC	CASSLSAQEQYF
TRBV5-4	.	TRBJ2-5	.	TGTGCCAGCCGTCTTGACGGGTCCGTGCGAGAGACCCAGTACTTC	CASRLDGSVRETQYF
TRBV25-1	.	TRBJ1-1	.	TGTGCCAGCAGGGGCACAGGGTTGTACACTGAAGCTTTCTTT	CASRGTGLYTEAFF
TRBV6-5	.	TRBJ1-6	.	TGTGCCAGCAGTTACACCTACAGGGTTGAGAATTCACCCCTCCACTTT	CASSYTYRVENSPLHF
TRBV6-1	.	TRBJ2-2	TRBD2	TGTGCCAGCAGTGTTCCTAGCGGGAGGGCCCACACCGGGGAGCTGTTTTTT	CASSVPSGRAHTGELFF
TRBV10-3	.	TRBJ2-1	.	TGTGCCATCAGTGAGGCGGGGCTCTACAATGAGCAGTTCTTC	CAISEAGLYNEQFF
TRBV19	.	TRBJ2-2	.	TGTGCCAGTAGTGACCAGGGGTGGACCGGGGAGCTGTTTTTT	CASSDQGWTGELFF
TRBV4-1	.	TRBJ2-7	.	TGCGCCAGCAGCCAAGAATCGGGTGGAGGATACGAGCAGTACTTC	CASSQESGGGYEQYF
TRBV5-8	.	TRBJ2-6	.	TGTGCCAGCAGCTCCCCTTTAGTCCCTGGGGCCAACGTCCTGACTTTC	CASSSPLVPGANVLTF
TRBV11-2	.	TRBJ2-5	.	TGTGCCAGCAGCTTGGGGCAGGGGCAAGAGACCCAGTACTTC	CASSLGQGQETQYF
TRBV5-4	once	TRBJ2-1	TRBD2	TGTGCCAGCAGCCCCGGACTAGGTGGGGCTAGGGAGCAGTTCTTC	CASSPGLGGAREQFF
TRBV6-1	.	TRBJ2-1	.	TGTGCCACCAAAGGTACAGGGGGACTAGCTGAGCAGTTCTTC	CATKGTGGLAEQFF
TRBV2	once	TRBJ1-1	TRBD1	TGTGCCAGCAGTGAACGAACAGGGGGCGGAACTGAAGCTTTCTTT	CASSERTGGGTEAFF
TRBV14	.	TRBJ2-7	TRBD2	TGTGCCAGCAGCACTAGCGGGGAGCTTTACGAGCAGTACTTC	CASSTSGELYEQYF
TRBV4-1	.	TRBJ2-1	TRBD1	TGCGCCAGCAGCCAAGTGGGGGGCCTCCGGGACAGGGGCGGTGAGCAGTTCTTC	CASSQVGGLRDRGGEQFF
TRBV2	.	TRBJ1-6	.	TGTGCCAGCAGCCCCCCCTTATCACCCCTCCACTTT	CASSPPLSPLHF
TRBV27	once	TRBJ2-5	TRBD2	TGTGCCAGCAGTTTAAGGCGGGGGGAGACCCAGTACTTC	CASSLRRGETQYF
TRBV5-1	.	TRBJ2-7	.	TGCGCCAGCAGCGAGACCCCAGGGAACTACGAGCAGTACTTC	CASSETPGNYEQYF
TRBV18	.	TRBJ1-1	TRBD1	TGTGCCAGCTCACAGGCAGGGGGGAACACTGAAGCTTTCTTT	CASSQAGGNTEAFF
TRBV6-5	.	TRBJ2-3	.	TGTGCCAGCAAAGGGGGAATTTTAGCAGATACGCAGTATTTT	CASKGGILADTQYF
TRBV21-1	.	TRBJ2-2	.	TGTGCCCGTAACAGGGCGACCGGGGAGCTGTTTTTT	CARNRATGELFF
TRBV14	.	TRBJ2-7	.	TGTGCCAGCAGCCAAACAATATACGAGCAGTACTTC	CASSQTIYEQYF
TRBV27	.	TRBJ2-2	.	TGTGCCAGCAGTTCTCGCCCCCCCCAGGGTCATACCGGGGAGCTGTTTTTT	CASSSRPPQGHTGELFF